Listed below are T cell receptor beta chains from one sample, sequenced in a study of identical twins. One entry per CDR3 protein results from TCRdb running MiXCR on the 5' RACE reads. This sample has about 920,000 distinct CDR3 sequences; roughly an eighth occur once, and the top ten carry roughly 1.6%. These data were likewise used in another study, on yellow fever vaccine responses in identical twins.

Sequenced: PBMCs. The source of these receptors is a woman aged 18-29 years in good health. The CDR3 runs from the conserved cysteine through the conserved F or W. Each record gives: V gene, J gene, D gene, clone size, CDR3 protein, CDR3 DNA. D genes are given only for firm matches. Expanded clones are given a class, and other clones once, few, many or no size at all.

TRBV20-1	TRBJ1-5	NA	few	CSATEGSRWGNQPQHF	TGCAGTGCTACCGAGGGGAGCCGGTGGGGTAATCAGCCCCAGCATTTT
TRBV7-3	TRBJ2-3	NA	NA	CASSLTASGGSTDTQYF	TGTGCCAGCAGCTTAACGGCTTCGGGCGGTAGCACAGATACGCAGTATTTT
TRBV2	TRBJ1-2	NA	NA	CASSGGMNYGYTF	TGTGCCAGCAGTGGAGGGATGAACTATGGCTACACCTTC
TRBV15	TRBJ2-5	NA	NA	CATSREPGAEETQYF	TGTGCCACCAGCAGAGAGCCAGGGGCGGAAGAGACCCAGTACTTC
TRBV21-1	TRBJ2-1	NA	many	CASSRGSRALAPNEQFF	TGTGCCAGCAGCAGAGGGAGTCGGGCCTTAGCTCCTAATGAGCAGTTCTTC
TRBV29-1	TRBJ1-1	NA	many	CSVEAMRAEAFF	TGCAGCGTTGAAGCGATGCGAGCTGAAGCTTTCTTT
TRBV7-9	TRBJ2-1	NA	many	CASSLILAFTYNEQFF	TGTGCCAGCAGCTTAATTCTAGCGTTTACCTACAATGAGCAGTTCTTC
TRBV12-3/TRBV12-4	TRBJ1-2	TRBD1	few	CASSLGGGTVLGYTF	TGTGCCAGCAGTTTAGGAGGAGGGACAGTTCTTGGCTACACCTTC
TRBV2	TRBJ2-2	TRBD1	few	CASSDYTGDRPGELFF	TGTGCCAGCAGTGATTACACCGGGGACAGGCCCGGGGAGCTGTTTTTT
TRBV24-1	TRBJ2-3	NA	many	CATSDFADFTDTQYF	TGTGCCACCAGTGATTTTGCGGACTTCACAGATACGCAGTATTTT
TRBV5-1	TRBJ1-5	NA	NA	CASSLSSGSQPQHF	TGCGCCAGCAGCTTGTCCTCGGGATCCCAGCCCCAGCATTTT
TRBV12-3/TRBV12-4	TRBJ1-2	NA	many	CASSAGHSSYGYTF	TGTGCCAGCAGTGCGGGACACTCCAGCTATGGCTACACCTTC
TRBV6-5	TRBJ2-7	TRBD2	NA	CASSYALAGGADEQYF	TGTGCCAGCAGTTACGCACTAGCGGGGGGCGCCGACGAGCAGTACTTC
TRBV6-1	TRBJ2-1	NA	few	CASSPGRGGSYNEQFF	TGTGCCAGCAGTCCAGGGAGGGGGGGATCCTACAATGAGCAGTTCTTC
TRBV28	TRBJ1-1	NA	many	CASSLGGRDTEAFF	TGTGCCAGCAGTTTAGGCGGCAGGGACACTGAAGCTTTCTTT
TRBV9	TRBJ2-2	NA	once	CASSSGASRAGELFF	TGTGCCAGCAGTTCGGGGGCTAGCAGGGCCGGGGAGCTGTTTTTT
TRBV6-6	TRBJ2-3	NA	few	CASKHGKSDTQYF	TGTGCCAGCAAACACGGGAAGTCAGATACGCAGTATTTT
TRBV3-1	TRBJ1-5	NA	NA	CASSNQGSNQPQHF	TGTGCCAGCAGCAACCAGGGTAGCAATCAGCCCCAGCATTTT
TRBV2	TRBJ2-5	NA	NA	CASSWSWETQYF	TGTGCCAGCAGTTGGTCTTGGGAGACCCAGTACTTC
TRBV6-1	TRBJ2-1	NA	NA	CASSESRRNEQFF	TGTGCCAGCAGTGAATCTCGGAGAAATGAGCAGTTCTTC
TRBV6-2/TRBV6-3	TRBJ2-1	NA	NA	CASSYSALSGEQFF	TGTGCCAGCAGTTACTCGGCTCTTTCGGGTGAGCAGTTCTTC
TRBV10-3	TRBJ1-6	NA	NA	CAIRDGDSPLHF	TGTGCCATCAGGGACGGTGATTCACCCCTCCACTTT
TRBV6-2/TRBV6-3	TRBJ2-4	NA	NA	CASSSNTRFAKNIQYF	TGTGCCAGCAGTTCTAATACCCGATTTGCCAAAAACATTCAGTACTTC
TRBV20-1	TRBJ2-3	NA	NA	CSGEFGTRDRTQYF	TGCAGTGGGGAATTCGGGACTCGAGACAGAACGCAGTATTTT
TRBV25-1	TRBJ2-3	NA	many	CASSATLTSDTQYF	TGTGCCAGCAGTGCTACCCTGACGTCAGATACGCAGTATTTT
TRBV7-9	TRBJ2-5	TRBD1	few	CASSARGQEETQYF	TGTGCCAGCAGTGCCCGGGGACAGGAGGAGACCCAGTACTTC
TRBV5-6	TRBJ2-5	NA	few	CASSLKLVKTQYF	TGTGCCAGCAGCTTGAAACTAGTAAAGACCCAGTACTTC
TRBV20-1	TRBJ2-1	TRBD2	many	CSAELADSYNEQFF	TGCAGTGCAGAACTAGCGGATTCCTACAATGAGCAGTTCTTC
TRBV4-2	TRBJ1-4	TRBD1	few	CASSQEQGAANEKLFF	TGTGCCAGCAGCCAAGAACAGGGGGCGGCTAATGAAAAACTGTTTTTT
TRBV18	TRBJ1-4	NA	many	CASSPSMGTNEKLFF	TGTGCCAGCTCACCATCGATGGGGACTAATGAAAAACTGTTTTTT
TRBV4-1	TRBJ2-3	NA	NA	CASSQGRLARDTQYF	TGCGCCAGCAGCCAAGGCAGACTGGCACGCGATACGCAGTATTTT
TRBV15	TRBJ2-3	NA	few	CATSVNGDTQYF	TGTGCCACCAGCGTAAATGGGGATACGCAGTATTTT
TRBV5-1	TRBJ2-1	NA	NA	CASSLRGQNNEQFF	TGCGCCAGCAGCTTAAGGGGACAAAACAATGAGCAGTTCTTC
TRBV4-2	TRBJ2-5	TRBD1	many	CASSQEGTEQETQYF	TGTGCCAGCAGCCAAGAGGGGACAGAGCAAGAGACCCAGTACTTC
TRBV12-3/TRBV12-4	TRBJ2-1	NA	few	CASSLNRVYEQFF	TGTGCCAGCAGTTTAAACAGGGTCTATGAGCAGTTCTTC
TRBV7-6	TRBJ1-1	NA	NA	CASSLGGTGVNTEAFF	TGTGCCAGCAGCTTAGGTGGGACGGGGGTGAACACTGAAGCTTTCTTT
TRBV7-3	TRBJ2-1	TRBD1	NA	CASSFDRGPSNEQFF	TGTGCCAGCAGCTTCGACAGGGGGCCGTCGAATGAGCAGTTCTTC
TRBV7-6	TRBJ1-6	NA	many	CASSLAGQVNSPLHF	TGTGCCAGCAGCTTAGCGGGGCAGGTTAATTCACCCCTCCACTTT
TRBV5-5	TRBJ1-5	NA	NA	CASSLEGFDRYSNQPQHF	TGTGCCAGCAGCTTGGAGGGTTTCGACAGGTATAGCAATCAGCCCCAGCATTTT
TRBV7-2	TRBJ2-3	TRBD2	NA	CASSRGALAGPDTQYF	TGTGCCAGCAGCCGGGGGGCGCTAGCGGGGCCCGATACGCAGTATTTT
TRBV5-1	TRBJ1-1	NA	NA	CASRLAVGTEAFF	TGCGCCAGCAGATTGGCGGTGGGAACTGAAGCTTTCTTT
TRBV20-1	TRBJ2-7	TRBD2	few	CSARGSSGRHQSSYEQYF	TGCAGTGCTAGAGGGTCCAGCGGGAGACACCAGAGCTCCTACGAGCAGTACTTC
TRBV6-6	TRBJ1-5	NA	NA	CASSWGAIQPQHF	TGTGCCAGCAGTTGGGGGGCAATTCAGCCCCAGCATTTT
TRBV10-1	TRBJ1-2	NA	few	CASSESTGGFYGYTF	TGCGCCAGCAGTGAGTCGACCGGAGGGTTCTATGGCTACACCTTC
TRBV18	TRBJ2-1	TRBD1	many	CASSLGTGAYNEQFF	TGTGCCAGCTCACTCGGGACAGGGGCCTACAATGAGCAGTTCTTC
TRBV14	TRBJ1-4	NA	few	CASSQGGYEKLFF	TGTGCCAGCAGCCAAGGAGGGTACGAAAAACTGTTTTTT
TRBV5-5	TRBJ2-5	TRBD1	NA	CASSLQTGGRRETQYF	TGTGCCAGCAGCTTGCAGACAGGGGGTCGGCGAGAGACCCAGTACTTC
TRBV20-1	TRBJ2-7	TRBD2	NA	CSARAPTSGSGEQYF	TGCAGTGCTAGAGCTCCGACTAGCGGGAGCGGCGAGCAGTACTTC
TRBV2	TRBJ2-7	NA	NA	CASSVQGWSYEQYF	TGTGCCAGCAGTGTCCAGGGGTGGTCGTACGAGCAGTACTTC
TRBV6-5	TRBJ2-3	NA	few	CASSYLGPPDTQYF	TGTGCCAGCAGTTACTTAGGGCCACCGGATACGCAGTATTTT
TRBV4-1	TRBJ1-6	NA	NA	CASSYGDLNSPLHF	TGCGCCAGCAGCTACGGGGACTTAAATTCACCCCTCCACTTT